Listed below are T cell receptor beta chains from one sample, sequenced in a study of beta chain features in type 1 diabetes. The protocol was immunoSEQ multiplex PCR, while the TCRdb copy is restricted to in-frame clones and leaves out a portion. The sample contains about 900,000 clones, around a sixth of which appear only once. Sequencing used naive CD4+ T cells from blood. The receptors come from a woman between 18 and 29 years old in good health. CDR3s include the opening cysteine and the closing phenylalanine or tryptophan. D genes are given only for firm matches. Not every row has a clone size; where given, it reads once, few, many or a size class.

>few|TRBD1|TRBV7-9|TRBJ1-1
TGTGCCAGCAGCCTCCGGGACAGAGGAGACACTGAAGCTTTCTTT
CASSLRDRGDTEAFF
>.|.|TRBV7-2|TRBJ2-7
TGTGCCAGCAGCTTAGCGCTTTGGTCCGAGCAGTACTTC
CASSLALWSEQYF
>few|.|TRBV11-2|TRBJ2-1
TGTGCCAGCAGCTTACCCACTAGAGGGAGCGGTCACAATGAGCAGTTCTTC
CASSLPTRGSGHNEQFF
>few|.|TRBV9|TRBJ2-3
TGTGCCAGCAGCGTACAGGGCGATACGCAGTATTTT
CASSVQGDTQYF
>.|.|TRBV5-6|TRBJ2-3
TGTGCCAGCAGCTTGGACGTGGGGACTTCGAGCACAGATACGCAGTATTTT
CASSLDVGTSSTDTQYF
>few|TRBD2|TRBV5-6|TRBJ2-3
TGTGCCAGCAGCTATCCCTTCGGGCGGGAGCAATTGCATTTT
CASSYPFGREQLHF
>few|.|TRBV6-6|TRBJ1-2
TGTGCCAGCAGCCCTCCGCCACAGTATGGCTACACCTTC
CASSPPPQYGYTF
>.|TRBD1|TRBV10-2|TRBJ1-2
TGCGCCAGCTCCACCTCAACAGGGGGCAGTGGCTACACCTTC
CASSTSTGGSGYTF
>few|TRBD1|TRBV15|TRBJ1-4
TGTGCCACCAGCGGAGGAACAGGGGGCTATGAAAAACTGTTTTTT
CATSGGTGGYEKLFF
>few|TRBD2|TRBV7-3|TRBJ2-1
TGTGCCAGCAGCCCGCAAGCGGGAAGCTACTCTAATGAGCAGTTCTTC
CASSPQAGSYSNEQFF
>.|.|TRBV20-1|TRBJ1-1
TGCAGTGCCGATAAGGGGCCTGAAGCTTTCTTT
CSADKGPEAFF
>.|.|TRBV4-2|TRBJ2-2
TGTGCCAGCAGCCAAGAGGGACTTGGGGCGGGAAACACCGGGGAGCTGTTTTTT
CASSQEGLGAGNTGELFF
>few|.|TRBV21-1|TRBJ2-6
TGTGCCAGCAGCATGACAGGGGGAAGAGTCACGAGATGCTCTGGGGCCAACGTCCTGACTTTC
CASSMTGGRVTRCSGANVLTF
>few|.|TRBV7-9|TRBJ2-5
TGTGCCAGCAGCTTAGCAACGGGGGAGACCCAGTACTTC
CASSLATGETQYF
>few|.|TRBV20-1|TRBJ1-1
TGCAGTGCTAGCGACACTGAAGCTTTCTTT
CSASDTEAFF
>.|.|TRBV5-4|TRBJ2-1
TGTGCCAGCAGTTCATGGACAGCCGTTATTTACAATGAGCAGTTCTTC
CASSSWTAVIYNEQFF
>few|TRBD1|TRBV15|TRBJ1-5
TGTGCCACCAGCAGCCGGGACAGGGGACTCTTTCGGCCCCAGCATTTT
CATSSRDRGLFRPQHF
>few|TRBD2|TRBV6-5|TRBJ2-1
TGTGCCAGCAGCACTAGCGGGAGAGCGGGTGAGCAGTTCTTC
CASSTSGRAGEQFF
>few|.|TRBV29-1|TRBJ2-3
TGCAGCGTTGAAAGGGGTCCTGGCACAGATACGCAGTATTTT
CSVERGPGTDTQYF
>.|TRBD2|TRBV23-1|TRBJ2-3
TGCGCCAGCAGTCAATCGAGGCAGCATCCTAGCGGGAGGGCCATAGATACGCAGTATTTT
CASSQSRQHPSGRAIDTQYF
>.|.|TRBV18|TRBJ2-3
TGTGCCAGCTCACCTCCGGGAGCAGATACGCAGTATTTT
CASSPPGADTQYF
>.|.|TRBV18|TRBJ2-1
TGTGCCAGCTCACCACCTTACGGCTACAATGAGCAGTTCTTC
CASSPPYGYNEQFF
>.|.|TRBV7-3|TRBJ1-1
TGTGCCAGCAGCGTTCAGGAAGACACTGAAGCTTTCTTT
CASSVQEDTEAFF
>.|.|TRBV5-6|TRBJ1-2
TGTGCCAGCAACCAGGGCCAGAATTGGTATGGCTACACCTTC
CASNQGQNWYGYTF
>few|TRBD2|TRBV5-1|TRBJ2-5
TGCGCCAGCAGCTTGGCTGGGCCTAGCGGGAGAGGTTGGGAGACCCAGTACTTC
CASSLAGPSGRGWETQYF
>few|TRBD2|TRBV6-5|TRBJ2-7
TGTGCCAGCAGTTTTGGGGGGGTCTACGAGCAGTACTTC
CASSFGGVYEQYF